This TCR beta chain comes out of a study of CD4 T cells in relation to SARS-CoV-2 and coronaviruses. Study background: After roughly eleven days of antigen culture, PBMC TCR beta CDR3s were sequenced.

A remark on this clone: The antigen is not known.

General study results and limits: Compared with monoreactive clones, crossreactive clones showed significantly weaker SARS-CoV-2 expansion.

Using immunoSEQ multiplex PCR, the repertoire was profiled, and TCRdb retains in-frame clones only, with some absent. The sample has more than 35,000 clones, roughly 80% seen once; the top ten hold 20%. Sequencing used memory CD4+ T cells from PBMCs, cultured in vitro. This sequence was found in an adult with COVID-19.

The CDR3 DNA sequence: TGCGCCAGCAGCTATTCGCAGACTAGCGCAGGGGCCAACGTCCTGACTTTC. It specifies CASSYSQTSAGANVLTF. The V gene is TRBV5-1, the J gene TRBJ2-6; 8 nucleotides agree with TRBD2. V gave up 3 bases and J gave up 4 bases; unmatched junction bases: 9. There are 17 residues in the CDR3. Germline loops: CDR1 SGHRS, CDR2 YFSETQ.